A single T cell receptor beta chain is shown here with its context. Methods used by the authors: Quantification of nucleated cells was approximated via reference gene primer amplification. Generated by immunoSEQ multiplex PCR, the TCRdb table keeps only in-frame clones and is missing some. The V and J calls and the clone size are those of that table, but D and trimming were determined from the DNA. The sample carries fewer than 100,000 clones, roughly 77% recorded once. The data were obtained in a study of blood T cell repertoires in COVID-19. Material for sequencing was peripheral blood. This sequence was found in a human donor in a cohort sampled during active COVID-19.

The CDR3 DNA follows: TGTGCCAGCAGTCCCCGGGGGGGCTCCTACAATGAGCAGTTCTTC. Translated: CASSPRGGSYNEQFF. The chain recombines TRBV27 with TRBJ2-1; TRBD2 matches at 8 bases. The germline gives CDR1 MNHEY, CDR2 SMNVEV (reference sequence). J was trimmed by 0 bases and V by 5 bases; bases with no gene match: 3. The CDR3 extends over 15 amino acids.